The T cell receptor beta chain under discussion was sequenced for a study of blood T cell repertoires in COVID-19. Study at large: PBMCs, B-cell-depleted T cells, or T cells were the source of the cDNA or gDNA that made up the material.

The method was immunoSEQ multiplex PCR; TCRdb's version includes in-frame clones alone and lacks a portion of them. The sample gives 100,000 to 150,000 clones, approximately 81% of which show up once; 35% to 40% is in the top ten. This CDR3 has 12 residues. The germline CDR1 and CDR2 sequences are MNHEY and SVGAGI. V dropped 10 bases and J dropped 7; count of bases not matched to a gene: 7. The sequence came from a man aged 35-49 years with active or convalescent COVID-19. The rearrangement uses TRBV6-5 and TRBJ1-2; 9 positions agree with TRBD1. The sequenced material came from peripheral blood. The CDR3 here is CATTQGALGYTF. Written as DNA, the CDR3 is TGTGCCACCACACAGGGGGCGCTTGGCTACACCTTC.